In this sample, the clone carrying this T cell receptor (beta chain) turned up many times. These data come from a study of CD8 T cells in ankylosing spondylitis. Looked up from germline, CDR1 is SQVTM and CDR2 is ANQGSEA. This CDR3 comprises 12 residues. With 7 bases clipped from V and 1 base from J, the junction kept 3 bases outside the gene matches. Each CDR3 protein gets one entry after TCRdb re-called the 5' RACE reads with MiXCR. This sample has roughly 130,000 distinct CDR3 sequences; 6.5% to 9% occur once, and the top ten carry 12%. Sequenced material: blood, either unsorted or a sorted T cell fraction (not recorded which). The chain combines TRBV29-1 with TRBJ1-1, with 7 bases aligning to TRBD1. This receptor was taken from a male donor with ankylosing spondylitis or in good health (not recorded which). CDR3 protein: CSGDRENTEAFF. The CDR3 DNA sequence: TGCAGCGGAGACAGGGAGAACACTGAAGCTTTCTTT.